This paragraph covers one TCR beta chain sequence. This sample was taken from a study of control samples from healthy donors and cancer patients. Germline loops: CDR1 DFQATT, CDR2 SNEGSKA (reference sequence). V lost 3 bases to trimming and J lost 3 bases; unmatched junction nucleotides: 17. This CDR3 is 19 amino acids long. This table comes from immunoSEQ multiplex PCR, and its TCRdb copy is limited to in-frame clones, with some not included. The sample shows about 120,000 clones, around nine tenths of them seen only once. Sequencing used blood. The chain is built from TRBV20-1 and TRBJ2-1, with 10 bases matching TRBD2. The sequence was collected from a woman in her seventies in good health. CDR3 amino acids: CSASFPAGGLPIYYNEQFF. CDR3 bases: TGCAGTGCTAGTTTTCCAGCGGGGGGGCTCCCAATCTACTACAATGAGCAGTTCTTC.